The clone carrying this TCR beta chain was seen once. Germline loops: CDR1 SGDLS, CDR2 YYNGEE. This CDR3 has 16 residues. Germline trimming cut 3 bases from V and 4 bases from J; bases unmatched to any gene: 10. The data belong to a study of T cell changes during pregnancy in multiple sclerosis. Profiling relied on immunoSEQ multiplex PCR, and the TCRdb table lists in-frame clones only, not all of them. The sample shows about 38,000 clones, nearly 95% of them seen only once. This specimen was CD4+ T cells from peripheral blood mononuclear cells, taken after pregnancy. This TCR came from a female donor in good health, enrolled as a control in a pregnancy study. This sequence joins TRBV9 and TRBJ2-3; 8 positions agree with TRBD1. For the CDR3, the DNA is TGTGCCAGCAGCGCCACAGGGGACAGGCGGGCAGATACGCAGTATTTT. This translates into CASSATGDRRADTQYF.